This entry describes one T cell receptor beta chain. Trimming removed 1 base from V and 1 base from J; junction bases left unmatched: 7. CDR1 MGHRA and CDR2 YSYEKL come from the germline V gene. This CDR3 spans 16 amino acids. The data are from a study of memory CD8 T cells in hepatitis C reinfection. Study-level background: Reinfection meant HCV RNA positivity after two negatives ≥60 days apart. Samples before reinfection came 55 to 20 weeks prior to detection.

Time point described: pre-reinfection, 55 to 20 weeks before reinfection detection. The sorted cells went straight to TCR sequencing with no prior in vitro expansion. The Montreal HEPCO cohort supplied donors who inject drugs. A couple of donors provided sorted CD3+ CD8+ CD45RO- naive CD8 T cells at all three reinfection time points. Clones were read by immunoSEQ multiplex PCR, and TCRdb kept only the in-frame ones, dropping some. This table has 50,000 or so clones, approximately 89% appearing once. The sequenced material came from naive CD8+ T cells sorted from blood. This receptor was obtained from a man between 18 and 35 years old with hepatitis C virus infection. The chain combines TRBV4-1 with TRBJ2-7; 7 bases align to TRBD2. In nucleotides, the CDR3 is TGCGCCAGCAGCCAAGGGGGCCAGGGAGGGTCCTACGAGCAGTACTTC. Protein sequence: CASSQGGQGGSYEQYF.